This T cell receptor (beta chain) emerged from a study of cytomegalovirus exposure and HLA in healthy donors. Study observations and caveats: Several of the most significant clusters appeared linked to common viral pathogens, based on a later analysis.

V shed 1 base and J shed 0 bases, with 9 bases lying between them. The CDR3 has 16 amino acids. Germline CDR1 SGHTA, CDR2 FQGNSA. Concerning this clone itself: The target antigen is unknown.

60 Vbeta and 13 Jbeta primers were used in PCR. Clones were read by immunoSEQ multiplex PCR, and TCRdb kept only the in-frame ones, dropping some. The sample carries about 160,000 clones, about 85% recorded once. The receptor was isolated from a woman aged 45-59 years in good health and CMV-seropositive. V is TRBV7-2 and J is TRBJ1-4, with unresolved D. Sequencing was done on a sample of PBMCs. The CDR3: CASSLGRGPTNEKLFF. The CDR3 nucleotides are TGTGCCAGCAGCTTAGGTCGGGGTCCAACTAATGAAAAACTGTTTTTT.